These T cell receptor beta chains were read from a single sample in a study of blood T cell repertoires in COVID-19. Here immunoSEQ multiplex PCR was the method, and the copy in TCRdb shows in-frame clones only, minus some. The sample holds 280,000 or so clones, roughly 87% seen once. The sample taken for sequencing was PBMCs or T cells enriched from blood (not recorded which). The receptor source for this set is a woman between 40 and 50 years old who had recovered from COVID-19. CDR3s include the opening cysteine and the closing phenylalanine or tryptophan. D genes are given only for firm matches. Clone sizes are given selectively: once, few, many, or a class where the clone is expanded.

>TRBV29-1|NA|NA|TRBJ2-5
TGCAGCGCTCGAGGGGAGACCCAGTACTTC
CSARGETQYF
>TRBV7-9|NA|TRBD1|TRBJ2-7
TGTGCCAGCAGCTTGACAGGGACGCACGAGCAGTACTTC
CASSLTGTHEQYF
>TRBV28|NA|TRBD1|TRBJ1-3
TGTGCCAGCAGTCCCGGACAGGAGAGCTCTGGAAACACCATATATTTT
CASSPGQESSGNTIYF
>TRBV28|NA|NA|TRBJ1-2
TGTGCCAGCAGTTTGAAGTTAGCAGGGGTGGGCTACACCTTC
CASSLKLAGVGYTF
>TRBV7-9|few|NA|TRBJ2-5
TGTGCCAGCAGCTTAGCCGGGGAGACCCAGTACTTC
CASSLAGETQYF
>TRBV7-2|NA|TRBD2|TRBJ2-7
TGTGCCAGCAGCTTGAAGCTAGCGGGAGGGCCCTACGAGCAGTACTTC
CASSLKLAGGPYEQYF
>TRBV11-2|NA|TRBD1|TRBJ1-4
TGTGCCAGCAGCACCCGTGGGGACAGGGCGAATGAAAAACTGTTTTTT
CASSTRGDRANEKLFF
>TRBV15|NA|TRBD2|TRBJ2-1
TGTGCCACCAGCAGAGTCCGGGAGGGGTACAATGAGCAGTTCTTC
CATSRVREGYNEQFF
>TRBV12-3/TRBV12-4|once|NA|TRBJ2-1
TGTGCCAGCAAGCAGGAATATGAGCAGTTCTTC
CASKQEYEQFF
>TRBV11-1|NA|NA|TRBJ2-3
TGTGCCAGCAGCTCAAAAGATACGCAGTATTTT
CASSSKDTQYF
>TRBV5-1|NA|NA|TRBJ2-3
TGCGCCAGCAGCCTCTACGAGCGCACAGATACGCAGTATTTT
CASSLYERTDTQYF
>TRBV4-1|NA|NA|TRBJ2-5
TGCGCCAGCACCCAGACTAGTCAGCAAGAGACCCAGTACTTC
CASTQTSQQETQYF
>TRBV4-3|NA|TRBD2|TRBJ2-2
TGCGCCAGCAGCCAAGATACGGGGACTAGCGGGCCCCGGTACGGGGAGCTGTTTTTT
CASSQDTGTSGPRYGELFF
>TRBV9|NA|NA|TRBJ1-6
TGTGCCAGCAGCCCCCGGCGGGATTCACCCCTCCACTTT
CASSPRRDSPLHF
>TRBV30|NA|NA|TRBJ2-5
TGTGCCTGGAGTGTAAATTCGGAAGAGACCCAGTACTTC
CAWSVNSEETQYF
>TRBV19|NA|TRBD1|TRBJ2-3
TGTGCCAGTAGGGGGACAGGGTACACAGATACGCAGTATTTT
CASRGTGYTDTQYF
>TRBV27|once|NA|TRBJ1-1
TGTGCCAGCAGTTTACGGTTTTCAGGGAAGAACACTGAAGCTTTCTTT
CASSLRFSGKNTEAFF
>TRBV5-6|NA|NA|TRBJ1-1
TGTGCCAGCAGCTTACTCAGGGGCCGGAACACTGAAGCTTTCTTT
CASSLLRGRNTEAFF
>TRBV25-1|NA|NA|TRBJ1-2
TGTGCCAGCAGTGTCGGGGGTTTTGGTGGCTACACCTTC
CASSVGGFGGYTF
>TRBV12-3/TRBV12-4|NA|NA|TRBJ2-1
TGTGCCAGCAGCGGGAGTCGGGACAATGAGCAGTTCTTC
CASSGSRDNEQFF
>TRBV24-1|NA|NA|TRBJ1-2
TGTGCCACCAGTGCCCCAGGACTTAACTATGGCTACACCTTC
CATSAPGLNYGYTF
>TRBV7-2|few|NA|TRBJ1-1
TGTGCCAGCAGCTTAACGCAGGGGTACACTGAAGCTTTCTTT
CASSLTQGYTEAFF
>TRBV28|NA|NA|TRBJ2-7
TGTGCCAGCAGTCTGAGGGTCTACGAGCAGTACTTC
CASSLRVYEQYF
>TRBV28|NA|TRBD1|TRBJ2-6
TGTGCCAGCAGACTAAGGGGGACAGCTCGTCCAACCGTCCTGACTTTC
CASRLRGTARPTVLTF
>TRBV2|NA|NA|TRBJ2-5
TGTGCCAGCAGTGATGGGGACAACCAAGAGACCCAGTACTTC
CASSDGDNQETQYF
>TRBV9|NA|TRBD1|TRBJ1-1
TGTGCCAGCAGCCCCTCCCGGACAGGGAACACTGAAGCTTTCTTT
CASSPSRTGNTEAFF
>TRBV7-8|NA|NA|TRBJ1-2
TGTGCCAGCAGCCTAGGACTTGCCAGCCGAGTCGGCTATGGCTACACCTTC
CASSLGLASRVGYGYTF
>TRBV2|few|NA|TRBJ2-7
TGTGCCAGCACGATACCGGGCGGGGCCTACGAGCAGTACTTC
CASTIPGGAYEQYF
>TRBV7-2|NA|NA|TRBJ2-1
TGTGCCAGCAGCTTAAGTGCGGGGGCTCGCTTAGGGCAGTTCTTC
CASSLSAGARLGQFF
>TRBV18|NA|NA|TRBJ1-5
TGTGCCAGCTCACCACCGGAGTTTGGGGGCGAAAATAGTCAGCCCCAGCATTTT
CASSPPEFGGENSQPQHF
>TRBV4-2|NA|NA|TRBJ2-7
TGTGCCAGCAGCCAAGGGGGGCAGGGGGGATTAGGGCAGTACTTC
CASSQGGQGGLGQYF
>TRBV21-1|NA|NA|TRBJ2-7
TGTGCCAGCAGCAAAAGGAGTCCTAACGGGACCTACGAGCAGTACTTC
CASSKRSPNGTYEQYF
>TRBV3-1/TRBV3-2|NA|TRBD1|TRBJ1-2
TGTGCCAGCAGCCAAACAGGGGGGAAAAGCTATGGCTACACCTTC
CASSQTGGKSYGYTF
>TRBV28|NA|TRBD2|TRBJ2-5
TGTGCCAGCAGAACACGGGAGCGGGAGGTGCGAGAGACCCAGTACTTC
CASRTREREVRETQYF
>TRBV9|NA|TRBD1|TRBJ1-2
TGTGCCAGCAGCGTGGGGACAGGGCTCATTTATGGCTACACCTTC
CASSVGTGLIYGYTF
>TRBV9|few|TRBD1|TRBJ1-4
TGTGCCAGCAGCGTCGGGACAGAAGCTTCAGGTTTGTTTTTT
CASSVGTEASGLFF
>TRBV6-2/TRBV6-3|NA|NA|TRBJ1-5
TGTGCCAGCAGTTACCCGTGGGGCAGGAGTGATCAGCCCCAGCATTTT
CASSYPWGRSDQPQHF
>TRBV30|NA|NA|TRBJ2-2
TGTGCCTGGAGTGGGCTAGGGTTCGAGGGGGACGGGGAGCTGTTTTTT
CAWSGLGFEGDGELFF
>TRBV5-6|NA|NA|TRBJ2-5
TGTGCCAGCAGCAAGGACTACGGGAGTACGGAGACCCAGTACTTC
CASSKDYGSTETQYF
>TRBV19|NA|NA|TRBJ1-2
TGTGCCAGTAGTATGAAATCCTGGAGTACGAGCTATGGCTACACCTTC
CASSMKSWSTSYGYTF
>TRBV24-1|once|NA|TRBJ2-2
TGTGCCACCAGTGATAGTAGCTGGGCCGGGGAGCTGTTTTTT
CATSDSSWAGELFF
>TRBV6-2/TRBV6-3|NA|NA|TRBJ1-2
TGTGCCAGCAGTTCCCAGTGGGGGCGCCTGTACACCTTC
CASSSQWGRLYTF
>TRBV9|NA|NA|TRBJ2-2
TGTGCCAGCAATGCGGGGGCCACGAACACCGGGGAGCTGTTTTTT
CASNAGATNTGELFF
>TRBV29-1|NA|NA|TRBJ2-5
TGCAGCGTCAAAGGGGCGTACCAAGAGACCCAGTACTTC
CSVKGAYQETQYF
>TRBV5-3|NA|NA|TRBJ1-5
TGTGCCACAACCTTCCGGGGGGATCAGCCCCAGCATTTT
CATTFRGDQPQHF
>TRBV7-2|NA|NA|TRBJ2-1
TGTGCCAGCAGCTTAGGGAGGGACAGCTACGAGCAGTTCTTC
CASSLGRDSYEQFF
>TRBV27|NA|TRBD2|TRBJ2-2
TGTGCCAGCAGTTCAGGACTAGCTACCGGGGAGCTGTTTTTT
CASSSGLATGELFF
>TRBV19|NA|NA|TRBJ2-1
TGTGCCAGTAGTATAGGAGGCAATGAGCAGTTCTTC
CASSIGGNEQFF
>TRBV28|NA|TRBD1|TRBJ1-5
TGTGCCAGCAGTCCCCTTTCAGGGGGCTATCAGCCCCAGCATTTT
CASSPLSGGYQPQHF
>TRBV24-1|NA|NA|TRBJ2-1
TGTGCCACCCGCACAGCCCACAATGAGCAGTTCTTC
CATRTAHNEQFF
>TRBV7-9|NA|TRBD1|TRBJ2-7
TGTGCCAGCAGCTCACAAGGGACAGGGTCCCACGAGCAGTACTTC
CASSSQGTGSHEQYF